These 28 T cell receptor beta chains came from one sample sequenced in a study of Ad26.COV2.S vaccination and SARS-CoV-2 variants. Documented treatment: 15 to 20 received Ad26.COV2.S at low or high dose, single or two shots; about five received placebo; per-sample allocation not given. Vaccine and placebo recipients were sampled on day 63 after the first injection. The method was immunoSEQ multiplex PCR; TCRdb's version includes in-frame clones alone and lacks a portion of them. Altogether about 400,000 clones are present, 70% to 90% being singletons, with the ten largest covering approximately 1.9%. Sample: peripheral blood, taken in a trial of Ad26.COV2.S vaccine versus placebo. These receptors all come from a person between 18 and 59 years old who received the Ad26.COV2.S COVID-19 vaccine or a placebo.

J is TRBJ2-7 and V is TRBV28; 12 bases map to TRBD2. The CDR3 runs 18 residues. From germline, CDR1 is MDHEN and CDR2 SYDVKM. V shed 5 bases and J 2 bases; nucleotides not matched to a gene: 13. The CDR3 nucleotides are TGTGCCAGCAGTCCACTACCTGGACTAGCGGGAATAACCTACGAGCAGTACTTC. Translated, it gives CASSPLPGLAGITYEQYF.

The CDR3 loop is CASSQLREGPPETQYF. As DNA, the CDR3 is TGCGCCAGCAGCCAATTGCGGGAGGGCCCTCCAGAGACCCAGTACTTC. The chain uses TRBV4-1 and TRBJ2-5; 9 positions agree with TRBD2. The CDR3 is 16 residues long. The J segment lost 4 bases and the V segment lost 2 bases, leaving 8 bases of the junction unmatched. CDR1 is MGHRA and CDR2 is YSYEKL in the germline V gene.

The chain couples TRBV11-2 to TRBJ2-1; D uncertain. The V end lost 5 bases, the J end lost 10 bases, and 12 bases lay between the germline ends. Germline V gene lookup returns CDR1 SGHAT and CDR2 FQNNGV. The CDR3 consists of 12 residues. The CDR3 loop reads CASSEVAEEQFF. In DNA form, the CDR3 reads TGTGCCAGCAGCGAAGTGGCTGAGGAGCAGTTCTTC.

V gene TRBV28 combines with J gene TRBJ1-5; D possibly corresponds to TRBD1 (5 bases). V was shortened by 2 bases and J by 14 bases, with 22 bases between the two germline ends. Germline CDR1 reads MDHEN; CDR2 reads SYDVKM. CDR3 length: 15 residues. CDR3 residues: CASSLIGAVGIAKHF. For the CDR3, the DNA is TGTGCCAGCAGTTTAATTGGGGCGGTGGGTATCGCCAAGCATTTT. The full variable domain, rest sourced from reference TRBV28 and TRBJ1-5, is DVKVTQSSRYLVKRTGEKVFLECVQDMDHENMFWYRQDPGLGLRLIYFSYDVKMKEKGDIPEGYSVSREKKERFSLILESASTNQTSMYLCASSLIGAVGIAKHFGDGTRLSIL.

The sample holds one count of this clone. The genes are TRBV30 and TRBJ2-3; the match to TRBD2 covers 8 bases. Germline trimming cut 2 bases from V and 3 bases from J; bases unmatched to any gene: 4. CDR3 length: 14 amino acids. Germline assignment: CDR1 GTSNPN and CDR2 SVGIG (reference sequence). In DNA, the CDR3 is TGTGCCTGGAGTCCGGGAGGGCCTACAGATACGCAGTATTTT. It yields the protein CAWSPGGPTDTQYF.

V is TRBV19 and J is TRBJ1-1; D uncertain. The germline CDR1 and CDR2 sequences are LNHDA and SQIVND (reference sequence). The CDR3 has 15 amino acids. Trimming pared 4 bases from V and 1 base from J, leaving 13 bases between. CDR3 DNA sequence: TGTGCCAGTAGTACCCACCCAAGGACGAACACTGAAGCTTTCTTT. Translating it yields CASSTHPRTNTEAFF.

The chain has TRBV27 and TRBJ1-2; 7 positions match TRBD1. The CDR3 has 14 residues. Germline CDR1 is MNHEY and CDR2 is SMNVEV (reference sequence). With 3 bases clipped from V and 5 bases from J, the junction kept 6 bases outside the gene matches. The CDR3: CASSFGDRLYGYTF. CDR3 in DNA: TGTGCCAGCAGTTTTGGGGACAGACTTTATGGCTACACCTTC.

J is TRBJ2-3 and V is TRBV14; TRBD2 matches 8 bases. The CDR3 runs to 16 residues. CDR1 is SGHDN, CDR2 FVKESK, per germline. With 1 base clipped from V and 2 bases from J, the junction kept 5 bases outside the gene matches. The DNA of the CDR3 is TGTGCCAGCAGCCAAGTGAGCGGGAGCATCACAGATACGCAGTATTTT. It translates to CASSQVSGSITDTQYF.

The chain couples TRBV5-1 to TRBJ2-5; D not certain. The CDR3 contains 13 residues. V lost 1 base, J lost 1 base, and 5 bases lay in between. Looked up from germline, CDR1 is SGHRS and CDR2 is YFSETQ. The DNA of the CDR3 is TGCGCCAGCAGCTTGTACAGCCAAGAGACCCAGTACTTC. It is translated as CASSLYSQETQYF.

The gene calls are TRBV11-2 and TRBJ2-3; D might be TRBD1 or TRBD2, each matching 5 bases. There are 13 residues in the CDR3. Per germline, CDR1 SGHAT and CDR2 FQNNGV. The V gene lost 5 bases and the J gene lost 4 bases, with 10 bases spanning the gap. CDR3 amino acids: CASSKGPPDTQYF. CDR3 DNA sequence: TGTGCCAGCAGCAAGGGACCCCCAGATACGCAGTATTTT. Full variable domain (remainder filled in from reference TRBV11-2 and TRBJ2-3): EAGVAQSPRYKIIEKRQSVAFWCNPISGHATLYWYQQILGQGPKLLIQFQNNGVVDDSQLPKDRFSAERLKGVDSTLKIQPAKLEDSAVYLCASSKGPPDTQYFGPGTRLTVL.

The chain links TRBV7-9 to TRBJ1-4, with a weak D call TRBD1 (5 bases). CDR3 length: 16 amino acids. V lost 3 bases to trimming and J lost 8 bases, with 19 bases between them. The germline CDR1 and CDR2 sequences are SEHNR and FQNEAQ (reference sequence). DNA of the CDR3: TGTGCCAGCAGCTTTCCAGCGAGGGGTGTTGGGGAAAAACTGTTTTTT. It encodes CASSFPARGVGEKLFF.

This chain connects TRBV9 to TRBJ2-7; TRBD2 is a possible D gene (7 bases). Germline lookup yields CDR1 SGDLS and CDR2 YYNGEE. The CDR3 extends over 14 amino acids. Deletions cut 1 base from V and 6 bases from J, with 14 bases between. In nucleotides, the CDR3 is TGTGCCAGCAGCGTATCCCCAGGGGAGGGCGAGCAGTACTTC. It yields the protein CASSVSPGEGEQYF.

The chain employs TRBV29-1 and TRBJ2-3; 9 positions agree with TRBD2. The germline V gene has CDR1 SQVTM and CDR2 ANQGSEA. V shed 7 bases and J 0 bases; nucleotides not matched to a gene: 5. The CDR3 runs 14 residues. CDR3 residues: CSARRGGSTDTQYF. CDR3 sequence (DNA): TGCAGCGCCCGGCGGGGGGGCAGCACAGATACGCAGTATTTT.

J is TRBJ2-1 and V is TRBV5-4, with a weak D call TRBD1 (6 bases). Per germline, CDR1 SGHNT and CDR2 YYREEE (reference sequence). The ends were cut back, 6 bases at V and 3 bases at J, with 19 bases in the middle. The CDR3 covers 16 residues. CDR3 nucleotides: TGTGCCAGCACCCCGACAGGCGCAAGTAGCTACAATGAGCAGTTCTTC. Translated, it gives CASTPTGASSYNEQFF.

This clone was observed once. The rearrangement uses TRBV28 and TRBJ2-1, with 10 positions matching TRBD2. V trimming: 6 bases; J trimming: 9 bases; junction bases outside the gene matches: 8. Per the germline V gene, CDR1 is MDHEN and CDR2 is SYDVKM. This CDR3 has 14 residues. CDR3 in DNA: TGTGCCAGCAGCAGGCTAGCGGGAGAAGGTGAGCAGTTCTTC. Translated: CASSRLAGEGEQFF.

The rearrangement joins TRBV19 to TRBJ1-5; D is unclear. V was pared by 1 base and J by 2 bases, with 9 bases between. Germline V gene lookup returns CDR1 LNHDA and CDR2 SQIVND (reference sequence). The length of the CDR3 is 15 residues. The CDR3 nucleotides read TGTGCCAGTAGTATAGTGGTGAGGGGCAATCAGCCCCAGCATTTT. Its protein is CASSIVVRGNQPQHF.

The V call is TRBV28, the J call TRBJ1-5; TRBD1 matches 11 bases. CDR3 length: 15 amino acids. The ends lost 2 bases at V and 4 bases at J; junction bases unmatched: 1. Germline CDR1 and CDR2: MDHEN and SYDVKM. The CDR3 bases are TGTGCCAGCAGTTTAGGGACAGGGGGGAATCAGCCCCAGCATTTT. Translated: CASSLGTGGNQPQHF.

The chain uses TRBV5-8 and TRBJ2-3; D is uncertain. Germline CDR1 SGHTS, CDR2 YDEGEE. V was pared by 0 bases and J by 5 bases, with 10 bases between. This CDR3 region has 14 residues. In DNA, the CDR3 is TGTGCCAGCAGCTTGGAGTCCCCCGGAGATACGCAGTATTTT. It encodes CASSLESPGDTQYF.

This clone turned up a few times. The CDR3 DNA follows: TGTGCCAGCACCCAAACGTGGGGATCTGAAGCTTTCTTT. This codes for CASTQTWGSEAFF. The chain couples TRBV6-5 to TRBJ1-1; D unresolved. V dropped 7 bases and J dropped 6 bases, with 15 bases sitting between them. Per germline, CDR1 MNHEY and CDR2 SVGAGI. This CDR3 has 13 residues.

This clone occurred once. This chain uses TRBV7-9 with TRBJ2-1; either TRBD1 or TRBD2 may fit D (5 bases each). CDR1 and CDR2 (germline): SEHNR, FQNEAQ (reference sequence). This CDR3 spans 16 amino acids. V shed 5 bases and J shed 3 bases, with 17 bases lying between them. Here the CDR3 DNA reads TGTGCCAGCAGCCTGAGGGGTGGGGCCATCTACAATGAGCAGTTCTTC. Translating it yields CASSLRGGAIYNEQFF.

The chain carries TRBV24-1 and TRBJ2-1, with D perhaps TRBD2 (5 bases). Germline V gene lookup returns CDR1 KGHDR and CDR2 SFDVKD. Trimming pared 10 bases from V and 4 bases from J, leaving 13 bases between. The CDR3 has 13 residues. The DNA for the CDR3 is TGTGCCACTTCAACTACGGGATACAATGAGCAGTTCTTC. Amino acids: CATSTTGYNEQFF.

The rearrangement joins TRBV4-2 to TRBJ2-2; possible D gene TRBD1, 5 bases. The CDR3 consists of 15 residues. The germline CDR1 and CDR2 sequences are LGHNA and YNFKEQ. Between the trimmed V and J ends, which lost 4 bases and 4 bases, there was a span of 13 bases. The CDR3 region is CASSPPGRATGELFF. CDR3 coding DNA: TGTGCCAGCAGCCCCCCGGGCAGGGCCACCGGGGAGCTGTTTTTT.

The genes are TRBV7-2 and TRBJ2-5; D might be TRBD1 (5 bases). Germline V gene lookup returns CDR1 SGHTA and CDR2 FQGNSA. The CDR3 spans 15 residues. Trimming cost V 4 bases and J 2 bases, with 14 bases left between them. The CDR3 nucleotides read TGTGCCAGCAGCTGGGGCGCTGGACGACAAGAGACCCAGTACTTC. Translating gives CASSWGAGRQETQYF.

The chain employs TRBV6-5 and TRBJ2-1; 7 nucleotides align to TRBD1. CDR1 is MNHEY, CDR2 SVGAGI, per germline. V lost 6 bases and J lost 0; bases outside the gene matches: 5. The CDR3 runs to 15 residues. In DNA form, the CDR3 reads TGTGCCAGCAGCCCGACAGGGAGCTCCTACAATGAGCAGTTCTTC. The encoded protein is CASSPTGSSYNEQFF.

This clone has more than one count but fewer than ten. V is TRBV29-1 and J is TRBJ1-1; 7 bases agree with TRBD1. The V gene end was trimmed by 6 bases and the J gene end by 2 bases; junction bases not matched to a gene: 3. CDR3 size: 12 residues. Germline V gene sequence: CDR1 SQVTM, CDR2 ANQGSEA. The CDR3 loop reads CSVNRGNTEAFF. CDR3 DNA sequence: TGCAGCGTCAACAGGGGCAACACTGAAGCTTTCTTT.

The count of this clone is one. The sample has other DNA sequences that encode this CDR3 too. The chain is built from TRBV3-1 (or the pseudogene TRBV3-2) and TRBJ1-6; unclear D gene. The CDR3 consists of 12 residues. CDR1 LGHDT and CDR2 YNNKEL come from the germline V gene (reference sequence). The V end was cut by 4 bases, the J end by 7 bases, with 5 bases between. In DNA, the CDR3 is TGTGCCAGCAGCCGGCCGAATTCACCCCTCCACTTT. Its protein is CASSRPNSPLHF.

The rearrangement joins TRBV6-1 to TRBJ1-6; TRBD1 is a possible D gene (5 bases). CDR3 length: 15 residues. CDR1 MNHNS and CDR2 SASEGT come from the germline V gene. With 2 bases removed from V and 7 bases from J, the gap between germline ends came to 12 bases. CDR3 residues: CASSESPWDNSPLHF. The CDR3 nucleotides read TGTGCCAGCAGTGAATCCCCGTGGGACAATTCACCCCTCCACTTT.

The chain is built from TRBV6-5 and TRBJ1-2; 8 nucleotides line up with TRBD1. Per the germline V gene, CDR1 is MNHEY and CDR2 is SVGAGI. The J segment lost 8 bases and the V segment lost 3 bases, leaving 11 bases of the junction unmatched. This CDR3 spans 15 amino acids. The CDR3 sequence is CASSYRQGNKGGYTF. Written as DNA, the CDR3 is TGTGCCAGCAGTTATCGACAGGGGAACAAGGGCGGCTACACCTTC.